This TCR beta chain stems from a study of T cell responses to AZD1222 COVID-19 vaccine (dated by TCRdb to the early 2020s). With respect to the entire study: Because spike-specific TCR depth and breadth did not differ between the two schedules, AZD1222 recipients who got a second dose at roughly 4 weeks were pooled with those who got a second dose at roughly 12 weeks. Trial participants were enrolled by age into subgroups of 18-55, 56-69 and 70-plus years, and around 150, 28 and 57 TCR-sequenced participants, respectively, were included in these subgroups. A total of 230 to 250 trial participants underwent TCR sequencing, of whom about 210 had received two doses of AZD1222 and 26 had received two doses of the MenACWY control vaccine.

Trimming at the junction amounts to 2 bases on V and 5 bases on J, and the germline ends lie 5 bases apart. The CDR3 measures 12 amino acids from cysteine to phenylalanine. The CDR3 DNA has 36 bases and is translated from base 1. CDR1 and CDR2 (SGDLS, YYNGEE) derive from the germline V gene. A word on this clone: There is no known antigen for this receptor. Base quality data are lacking; no much larger clone is found one base away.

The sample's time point, from its label and the paper: baseline before first vaccination. Vaccinee samples came from UK trials COV001 and COV002, including a single-blind randomized controlled phase 2/3 trial of AZD1222 (ChAdOx1 nCoV-19) in healthy adults. Trial participant PBMC samples were collected at day 0 and day 28 after the second dose for TCRbeta chain sequencing. The CDR3 regions of human TCRbeta chains were analyzed by immunosequencing. Per the authors' processing: Repertoire TCRs were matched against a reference library of SARS-CoV-2-specific TCRs generated with the MIRA antigen-specificity platform. Breadth was defined as the fraction of unique TCRs that were SARS-CoV-2-associated, and depth was defined as the fraction of total T cells that were SARS-CoV-2-associated. Using the MIRA data, each spike-specific TCR was assigned both to the spike region to which the TCR was reactive and to a CD4 or CD8 class. Log10-transformed breadth and depth values were compared by one-way ANOVA with Sidak's multiple comparisons tests. The table was pulled from immuneACCESS by TCRdb, which kept in-frame rearrangements only. Such tables lose some clones; where checked, under half of the loss comes from unresolved V genes, and the rest has no known cause. The V and J calls and clone size were taken over from that table, and D and trimming were inferred from the DNA. The sample yields 130,000 to 150,000 clones; 93% were counted once. The ten largest clones represent approximately 2.1% of the sample.

What the authors observed across the whole study: Participants were mostly white British and included more females than males, and it was suggested by the authors that clonal diversity may have been underestimated. CD4 TCRs associated with the vaccine covered the entire spike protein, and the dominant responses were in regions 160-218 and 743-854. Epitopes outside the regions mutated in the B.1.351 and B.1.1.7 variants were reportedly recognized by nearly half of the unique spike-specific TCRs. Because no day 14 peak-response samples were available, repertoires were characterized only after the peak T cell response. The 56-69-year group was small, and its depth increase did not reach significance, likely because of low power. Conclusions about previously exposed vaccinees are limited because only six or seven AZD1222 recipients were SARS-CoV-2 seropositive at baseline. A significant rise in spike-specific TCR breadth and depth was observed after two AZD1222 doses relative to day 0 and relative to MenACWY recipients.

The clonotype originates from an adult in good health. Here the chain combines TRBV9 and TRBJ2-1; possibly the D gene is TRBD2, per 5 matching bases. The sample in question was peripheral blood, obtained on day 0 of AZD1222 vaccination. This receptor has the CDR3 CASSVGDNEQFF. The DNA sequence is as follows: TGTGCCAGCAGCGTCGGGGACAATGAGCAGTTCTTC. Outside the CDR3, residues come from the reference TRBV9 and TRBJ2-1 proteins, so the full variable domain is: DSGVTQTPKHLITATGQRVTLRCSPRSGDLSVYWYQQSLDQGLQFLIQYYNGEERAKGNILERFSAQQFPDLHSELNLSSLELGDSALYFCASSVGDNEQFFGPGTRLTVL.